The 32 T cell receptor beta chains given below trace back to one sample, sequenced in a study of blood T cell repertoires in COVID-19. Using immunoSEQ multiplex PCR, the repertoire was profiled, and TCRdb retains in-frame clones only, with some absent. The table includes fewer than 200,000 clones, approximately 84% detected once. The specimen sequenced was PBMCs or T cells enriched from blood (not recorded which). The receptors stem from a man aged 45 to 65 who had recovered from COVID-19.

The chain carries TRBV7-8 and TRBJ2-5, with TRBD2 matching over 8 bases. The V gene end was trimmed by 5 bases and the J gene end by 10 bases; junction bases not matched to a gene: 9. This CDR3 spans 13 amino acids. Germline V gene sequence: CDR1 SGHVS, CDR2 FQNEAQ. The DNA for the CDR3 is TGTGCCAGCAGCCCGACTAGCGCGGGGGACCAGTACTTC. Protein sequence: CASSPTSAGDQYF.

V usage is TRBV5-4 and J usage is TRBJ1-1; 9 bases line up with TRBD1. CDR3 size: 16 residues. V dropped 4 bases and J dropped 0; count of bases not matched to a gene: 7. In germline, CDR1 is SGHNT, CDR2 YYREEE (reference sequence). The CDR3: CASSDGQGRMNTEAFF. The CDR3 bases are TGTGCCAGCAGCGACGGACAGGGGCGGATGAACACTGAAGCTTTCTTT.

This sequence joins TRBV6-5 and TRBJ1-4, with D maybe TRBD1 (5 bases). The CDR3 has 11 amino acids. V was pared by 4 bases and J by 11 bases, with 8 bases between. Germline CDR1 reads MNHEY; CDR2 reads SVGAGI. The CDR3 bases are TGTGCCAGCAGTTGGACAACCAAACTGTTTTTT. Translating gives CASSWTTKLFF.

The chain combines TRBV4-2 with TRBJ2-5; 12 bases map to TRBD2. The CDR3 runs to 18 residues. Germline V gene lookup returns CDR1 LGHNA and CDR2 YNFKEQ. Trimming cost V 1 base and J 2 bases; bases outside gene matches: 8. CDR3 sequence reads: CASSQGGLAGGPQETQYF. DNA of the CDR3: TGTGCCAGCAGCCAAGGTGGGCTAGCGGGGGGGCCTCAAGAGACCCAGTACTTC.

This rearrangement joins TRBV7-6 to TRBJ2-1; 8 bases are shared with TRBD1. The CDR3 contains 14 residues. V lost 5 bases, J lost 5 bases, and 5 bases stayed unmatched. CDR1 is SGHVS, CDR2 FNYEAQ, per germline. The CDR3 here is CASSPQDRDNEQFF. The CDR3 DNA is TGTGCCAGCAGCCCACAGGACAGGGACAATGAGCAGTTCTTC.

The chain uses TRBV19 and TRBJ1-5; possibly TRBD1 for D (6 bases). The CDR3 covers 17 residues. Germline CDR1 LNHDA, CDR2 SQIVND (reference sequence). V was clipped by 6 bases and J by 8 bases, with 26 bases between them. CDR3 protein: CASREKRLRDTRKPQHF. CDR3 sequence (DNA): TGTGCCAGTAGGGAAAAGCGGCTCCGGGACACCCGTAAGCCCCAGCATTTT.

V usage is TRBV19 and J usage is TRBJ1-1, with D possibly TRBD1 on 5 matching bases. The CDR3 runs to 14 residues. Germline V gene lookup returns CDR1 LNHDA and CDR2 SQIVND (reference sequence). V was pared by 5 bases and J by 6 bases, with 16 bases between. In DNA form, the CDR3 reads TGTGCCAGTAGTCGGGGGTCTGCGGGCCCTGAAGCTTTCTTT. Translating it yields CASSRGSAGPEAFF.

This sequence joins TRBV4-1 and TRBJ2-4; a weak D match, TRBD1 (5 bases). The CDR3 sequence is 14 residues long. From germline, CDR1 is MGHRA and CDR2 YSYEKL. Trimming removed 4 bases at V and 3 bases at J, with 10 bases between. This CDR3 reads CASSLGVGKNIQYF. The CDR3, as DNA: TGCGCCAGCAGCCTAGGGGTTGGCAAAAACATTCAGTACTTC.

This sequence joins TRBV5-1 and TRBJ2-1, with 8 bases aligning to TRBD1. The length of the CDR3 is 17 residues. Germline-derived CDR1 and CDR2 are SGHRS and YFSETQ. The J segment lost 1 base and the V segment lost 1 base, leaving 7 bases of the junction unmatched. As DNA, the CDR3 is TGCGCCAGCAGCTTGTATCAGGGGGCATCGTCCTACAATGAGCAGTTCTTC. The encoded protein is CASSLYQGASSYNEQFF.

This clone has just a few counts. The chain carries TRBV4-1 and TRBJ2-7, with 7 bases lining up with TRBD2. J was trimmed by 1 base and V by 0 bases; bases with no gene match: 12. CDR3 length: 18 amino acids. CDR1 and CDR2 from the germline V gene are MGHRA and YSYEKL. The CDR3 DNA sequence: TGCGCCAGCAGCCAAGATAAGTTTGGGGACTACCGATCCTACGAGCAGTACTTC. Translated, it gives CASSQDKFGDYRSYEQYF.

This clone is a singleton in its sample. CDR3 protein: CASSPWGGESPLHF. The CDR3 DNA reads as TGTGCCAGCAGCCCCTGGGGGGGGGAGTCACCCCTCCACTTT. This sequence joins TRBV9 and TRBJ1-6; TRBD1 is a possible D gene (5 bases). The CDR3 consists of 14 residues. The V end was cut by 4 bases, the J end by 10 bases, with 15 bases between. Germline values: CDR1 SGDLS, CDR2 YYNGEE.

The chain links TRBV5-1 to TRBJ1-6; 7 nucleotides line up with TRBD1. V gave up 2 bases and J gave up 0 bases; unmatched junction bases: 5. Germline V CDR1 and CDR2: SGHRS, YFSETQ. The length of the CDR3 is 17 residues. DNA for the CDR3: TGCGCCAGCAGCTTTACAGGGGCGAGCTCCTATAATTCACCCCTCCACTTT. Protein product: CASSFTGASSYNSPLHF.

This CDR3 is CSARASHEQFF. The CDR3 nucleotides read TGCAGTGCTAGGGCCTCCCATGAGCAGTTCTTC. This chain connects TRBV20-1 to TRBJ2-1; D gene ambiguous. Trimming took off 3 bases at V and 8 bases at J, with 8 bases between the two ends. CDR1 DFQATT and CDR2 SNEGSKA come from the germline V gene (reference sequence). The CDR3 consists of 11 residues.

The DNA of the CDR3 is TGTGCCAGCAGCAACCCCGGGACTAGTCAAGAGACCCAGTACTTC. It specifies CASSNPGTSQETQYF. The rearrangement uses TRBV7-6 and TRBJ2-5; 8 positions match TRBD2. V trimming: 5 bases; J trimming: 2 bases; junction bases outside the gene matches: 7. Germline V gene data show CDR1 as SGHVS and CDR2 as FNYEAQ. The CDR3 totals 15 residues. Looking up the rest from reference TRBV7-6 and TRBJ2-5 gives the full variable domain: GAGVSQSPRYKVTKRGQDVALRCDPISGHVSLYWYRQALGQGPEFLTYFNYEAQQDKSGLPNDRFSAERPEGSISTLTIQRTEQRDSAMYRCASSNPGTSQETQYFGPGTRLLVL.

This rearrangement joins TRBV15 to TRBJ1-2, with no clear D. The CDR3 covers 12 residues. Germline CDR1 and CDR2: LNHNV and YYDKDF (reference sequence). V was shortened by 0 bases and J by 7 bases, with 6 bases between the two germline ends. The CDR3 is CATSRDGSGYTF. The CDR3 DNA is TGTGCCACCAGCAGAGATGGGAGTGGCTACACCTTC. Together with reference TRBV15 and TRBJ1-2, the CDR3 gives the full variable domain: DAMVIQNPRYQVTQFGKPVTLSCSQTLNHNVMYWYQQKSSQAPKLLFHYYDKDFNNEADTPDNFQSRRPNTSFCFLDIRSPGLGDTAMYLCATSRDGSGYTFGSGTRLTVV.

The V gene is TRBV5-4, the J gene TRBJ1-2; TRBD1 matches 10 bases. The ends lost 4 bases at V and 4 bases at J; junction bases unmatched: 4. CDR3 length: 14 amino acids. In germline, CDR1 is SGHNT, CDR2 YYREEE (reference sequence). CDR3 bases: TGTGCCAGCAGCCCAGGACAGGGGGTCTATGGCTACACCTTC. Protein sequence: CASSPGQGVYGYTF.

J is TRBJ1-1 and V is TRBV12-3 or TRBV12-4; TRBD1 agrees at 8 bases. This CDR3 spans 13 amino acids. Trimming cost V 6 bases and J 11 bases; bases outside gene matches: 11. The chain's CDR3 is CASSRGTGPGAFF. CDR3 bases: TGTGCCAGCAGCCGTGGGACAGGACCGGGGGCTTTCTTT.

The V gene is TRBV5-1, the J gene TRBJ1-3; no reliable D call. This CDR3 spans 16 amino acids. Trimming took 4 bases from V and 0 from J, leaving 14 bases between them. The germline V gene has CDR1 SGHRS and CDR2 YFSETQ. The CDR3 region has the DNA TGCGCCAGCAGCACCCAAGGCGGCTCCTCTGGAAACACCATATATTTT. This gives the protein CASSTQGGSSGNTIYF. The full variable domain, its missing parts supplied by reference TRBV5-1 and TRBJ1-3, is KAGVTQTPRYLIKTRGQQVTLSCSPISGHRSVSWYQQTPGQGLQFLFEYFSETQRNKGNFPGRFSGRQFSNSRSEMNVSTLELGDSALYLCASSTQGGSSGNTIYFGEGSWLTVV.

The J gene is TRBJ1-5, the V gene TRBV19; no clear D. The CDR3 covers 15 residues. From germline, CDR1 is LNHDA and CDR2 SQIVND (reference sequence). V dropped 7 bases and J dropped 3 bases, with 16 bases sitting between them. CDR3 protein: CASTQRRQNNQPQHF. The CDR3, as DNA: TGTGCCAGTACCCAGCGGCGCCAGAACAATCAGCCCCAGCATTTT.

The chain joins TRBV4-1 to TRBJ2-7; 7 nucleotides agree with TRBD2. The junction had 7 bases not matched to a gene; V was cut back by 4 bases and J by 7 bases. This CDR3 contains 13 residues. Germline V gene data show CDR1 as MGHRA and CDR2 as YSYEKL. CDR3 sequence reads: CASSRTRDTEQYF. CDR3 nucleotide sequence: TGCGCCAGCAGCCGGACTAGAGACACGGAGCAGTACTTC.

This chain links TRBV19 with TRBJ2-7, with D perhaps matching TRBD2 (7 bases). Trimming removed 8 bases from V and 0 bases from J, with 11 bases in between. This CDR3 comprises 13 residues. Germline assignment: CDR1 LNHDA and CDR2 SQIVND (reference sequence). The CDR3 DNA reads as TGTGCCAGTGGGGGGGGCTTCTCCTACGAGCAGTACTTC. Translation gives CASGGGFSYEQYF.

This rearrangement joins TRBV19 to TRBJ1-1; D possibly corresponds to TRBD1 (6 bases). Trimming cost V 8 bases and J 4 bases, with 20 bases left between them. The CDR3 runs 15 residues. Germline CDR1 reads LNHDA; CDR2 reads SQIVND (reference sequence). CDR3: CASSYGGAGATEAFF. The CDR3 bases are TGTGCCAGTTCCTACGGAGGGGCGGGGGCCACTGAAGCTTTCTTT.

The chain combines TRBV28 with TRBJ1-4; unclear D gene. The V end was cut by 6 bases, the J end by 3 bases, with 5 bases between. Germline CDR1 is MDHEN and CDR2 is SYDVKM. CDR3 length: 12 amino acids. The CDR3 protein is CASRRSNEKLFF. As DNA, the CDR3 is TGTGCCAGCAGGAGATCTAATGAAAAACTGTTTTTT.

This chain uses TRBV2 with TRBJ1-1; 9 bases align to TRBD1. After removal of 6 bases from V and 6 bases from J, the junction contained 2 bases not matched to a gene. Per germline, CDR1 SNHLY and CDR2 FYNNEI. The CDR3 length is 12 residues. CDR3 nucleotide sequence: TGTGCCAGCAGCACAGGGGGCCCTGAAGCTTTCTTT. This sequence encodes CASSTGGPEAFF.

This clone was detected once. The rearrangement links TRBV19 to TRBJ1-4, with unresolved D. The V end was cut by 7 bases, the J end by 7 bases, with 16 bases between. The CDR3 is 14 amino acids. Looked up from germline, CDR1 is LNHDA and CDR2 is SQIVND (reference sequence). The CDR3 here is CASKATAVGEKLFF. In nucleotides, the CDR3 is TGTGCCAGTAAAGCAACTGCGGTCGGTGAAAAACTGTTTTTT.

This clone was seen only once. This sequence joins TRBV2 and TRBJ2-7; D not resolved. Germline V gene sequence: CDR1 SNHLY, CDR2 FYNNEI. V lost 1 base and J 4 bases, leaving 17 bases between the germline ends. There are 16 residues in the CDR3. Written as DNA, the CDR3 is TGTGCCAGCAGTGAAGATGTGGTTCAGGTACTTTACGAGCAGTACTTC. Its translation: CASSEDVVQVLYEQYF.

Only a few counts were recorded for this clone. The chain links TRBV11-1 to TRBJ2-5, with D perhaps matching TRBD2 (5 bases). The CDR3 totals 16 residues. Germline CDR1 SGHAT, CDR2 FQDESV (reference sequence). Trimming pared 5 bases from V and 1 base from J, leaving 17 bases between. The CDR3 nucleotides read TGTGCCAGCAGCCGGCGGGCAGCCAGCCGCCAAGAGACCCAGTACTTC. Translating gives CASSRRAASRQETQYF.

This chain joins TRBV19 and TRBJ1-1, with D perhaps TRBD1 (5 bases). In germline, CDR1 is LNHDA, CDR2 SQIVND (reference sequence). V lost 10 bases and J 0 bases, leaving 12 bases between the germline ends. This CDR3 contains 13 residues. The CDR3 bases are TGTGCCACTATGACAGCCGTGAACACTGAAGCTTTCTTT. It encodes CATMTAVNTEAFF. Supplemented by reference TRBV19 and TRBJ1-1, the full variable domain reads DGGITQSPKYLFRKEGQNVTLSCEQNLNHDAMYWYRQDPGQGLRLIYYSQIVNDFQKGDIAEGYSVSREKKESFPLTVTSAQKNPTAFYLCATMTAVNTEAFFGQGTRLTVV.

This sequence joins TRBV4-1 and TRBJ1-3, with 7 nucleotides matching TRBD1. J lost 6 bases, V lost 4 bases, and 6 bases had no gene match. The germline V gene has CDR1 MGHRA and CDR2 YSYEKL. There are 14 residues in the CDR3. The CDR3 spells CASSLDRVLNTIYF. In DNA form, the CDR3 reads TGCGCCAGCAGCCTTGACAGGGTTCTAAACACCATATATTTT.

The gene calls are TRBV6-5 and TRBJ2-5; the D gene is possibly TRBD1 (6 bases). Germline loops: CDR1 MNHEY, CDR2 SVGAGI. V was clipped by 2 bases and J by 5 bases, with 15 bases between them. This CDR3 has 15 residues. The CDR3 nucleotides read TGTGCCAGCAGTTACCTGGCAGGGGATGTGGAGACCCAGTACTTC. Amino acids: CASSYLAGDVETQYF.

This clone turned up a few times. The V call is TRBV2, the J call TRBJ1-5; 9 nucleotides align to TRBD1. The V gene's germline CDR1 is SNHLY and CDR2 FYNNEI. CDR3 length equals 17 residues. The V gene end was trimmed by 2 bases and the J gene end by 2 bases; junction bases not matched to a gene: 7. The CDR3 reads CASSEFGGQGGNQPQHF. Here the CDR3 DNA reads TGTGCCAGCAGTGAATTTGGGGGACAGGGAGGCAATCAGCCCCAGCATTTT.

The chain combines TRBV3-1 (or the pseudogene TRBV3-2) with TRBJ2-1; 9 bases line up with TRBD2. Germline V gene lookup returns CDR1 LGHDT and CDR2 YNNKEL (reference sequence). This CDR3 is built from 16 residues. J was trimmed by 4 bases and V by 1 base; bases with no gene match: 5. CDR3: CASSQGLAVGYNEQFF. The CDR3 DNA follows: TGTGCCAGCAGCCAAGGACTAGCGGTGGGTTACAATGAGCAGTTCTTC.